These T cell receptor beta chains were read from a single sample in a study of shared clonotypes between healthy human individuals. Using immunoSEQ multiplex PCR, the repertoire was profiled, and TCRdb retains in-frame clones only, with some absent. The profile shows millions of clones, 85% to 95% of them singletons. The source material was naive CD4+ T cells sorted from blood. These receptors were taken from a man aged 18 to 29 in good health. CDR3s include the opening cysteine and the closing phenylalanine or tryptophan. The order of the fields is clone size, J gene, D gene, V gene, CDR3 protein, CDR3 DNA. D genes are given only for firm matches. The size entry is marked missing in some rows and otherwise reads once, few, many or a size class.

size: NA; J: TRBJ1-2; D: TRBD1; V: TRBV30; CDR3: CAWIIRDSYGYTF; DNA: TGTGCCTGGATTATCAGGGACAGCTATGGCTACACCTTC
size: NA; J: TRBJ2-7; D: TRBD1; V: TRBV25-1; CDR3: CASSGRDSFYEQYF; DNA: TGTGCCAGCAGTGGCCGGGACAGCTTCTACGAGCAGTACTTC
size: NA; J: TRBJ2-1; D: NA; V: TRBV18; CDR3: CASSPTGRNEQFF; DNA: TGTGCCAGCTCACCAACTGGCCGAAATGAGCAGTTCTTC
size: NA; J: TRBJ2-4; D: TRBD1; V: TRBV15; CDR3: CATSRAGQKNIQYF; DNA: TGTGCCACCAGCAGAGCGGGACAGAAAAACATTCAGTACTTC
size: NA; J: TRBJ2-7; D: TRBD1; V: TRBV9; CDR3: CASSPWDRSVEQYF; DNA: TGTGCCAGCAGCCCGTGGGACAGGAGTGTCGAGCAGTACTTC
size: NA; J: TRBJ2-3; D: TRBD1; V: TRBV9; CDR3: CASSAGPWAGGRTDTQYF; DNA: TGTGCCAGCAGCGCAGGGCCTTGGGCAGGGGGAAGGACAGATACGCAGTATTTT
size: NA; J: TRBJ2-7; D: TRBD2; V: TRBV11-2; CDR3: CASSLVSSGISYEQYF; DNA: TGTGCCAGCAGCTTAGTAAGTAGCGGGATCTCCTACGAGCAGTACTTC
size: once; J: TRBJ1-3; D: NA; V: TRBV10-3; CDR3: CAISVGGSSGNTIYF; DNA: TGTGCCATCAGTGTCGGCGGGAGCTCTGGAAACACCATATATTTT
size: NA; J: TRBJ2-1; D: NA; V: TRBV5-1; CDR3: CASSKGDIVDEQFF; DNA: TGCGCCAGCAGCAAAGGGGACATCGTCGATGAGCAGTTCTTC
size: NA; J: TRBJ1-1; D: NA; V: TRBV11-2; CDR3: CASSLGRANTEAFF; DNA: TGTGCCAGCAGCTTAGGGAGGGCGAACACTGAAGCTTTCTTT
size: NA; J: TRBJ2-3; D: NA; V: TRBV29-1; CDR3: CSVDSGTDTQYF; DNA: TGCAGCGTTGATAGCGGCACAGATACGCAGTATTTT
size: NA; J: TRBJ2-7; D: NA; V: TRBV6-6; CDR3: CASSPTRAYEQYF; DNA: TGTGCCAGCAGTCCCACTAGGGCCTACGAGCAGTACTTC
size: NA; J: TRBJ1-2; D: TRBD1; V: TRBV6-6; CDR3: CASSWTGGNYGYTF; DNA: TGTGCCAGCAGTTGGACAGGGGGCAACTATGGCTACACCTTC
size: NA; J: TRBJ2-3; D: NA; V: TRBV11-3; CDR3: CASSLGQVTDTQYF; DNA: TGTGCCAGCAGCTTAGGACAAGTCACAGATACGCAGTATTTT
size: NA; J: TRBJ2-7; D: NA; V: TRBV6-5; CDR3: CASSQGSTYEQYF; DNA: TGTGCCAGCAGCCAAGGAAGCACCTACGAGCAGTACTTC
size: NA; J: TRBJ2-3; D: NA; V: TRBV30; CDR3: CAWSVKAVDTQYF; DNA: TGTGCCTGGAGTGTCAAAGCGGTGGATACGCAGTATTTT
size: NA; J: TRBJ1-1; D: NA; V: TRBV2; CDR3: CASRIKGLNTEAFF; DNA: TGTGCCAGCAGAATTAAGGGTTTGAACACTGAAGCTTTCTTT
size: NA; J: TRBJ2-5; D: TRBD1; V: TRBV15; CDR3: CATSRVLGQGQETQYF; DNA: TGTGCCACCAGCAGAGTCCTGGGACAGGGTCAAGAGACCCAGTACTTC
size: NA; J: TRBJ2-7; D: TRBD2; V: TRBV10-2; CDR3: CASSDGLAGAREQYF; DNA: TGCGCCAGCAGTGATGGACTAGCGGGAGCCCGGGAGCAGTACTTC
size: NA; J: TRBJ1-2; D: NA; V: TRBV4-1; CDR3: CASRRGVDGYTF; DNA: TGCGCCAGCCGACGGGGGGTTGACGGCTACACCTTC
size: NA; J: TRBJ2-3; D: NA; V: TRBV4-3; CDR3: CASSQAGTDTQYF; DNA: TGCGCCAGCAGCCAAGCAGGCACAGATACGCAGTATTTT
size: NA; J: TRBJ1-6; D: NA; V: TRBV7-2; CDR3: CASSPWGVGSPLHF; DNA: TGTGCCAGCAGCCCTTGGGGGGTTGGTTCACCCCTCCACTTT
size: NA; J: TRBJ2-7; D: NA; V: TRBV7-8; CDR3: CASSSRGYEQYF; DNA: TGTGCCAGCAGCTCTAGGGGGTACGAGCAGTACTTC
size: NA; J: TRBJ2-2; D: TRBD1; V: TRBV5-1; CDR3: CASRPGTGATGELFF; DNA: TGCGCCAGCAGGCCCGGGACAGGGGCGACCGGGGAGCTGTTTTTT
size: NA; J: TRBJ2-6; D: NA; V: TRBV11-3; CDR3: CASSLRTAGANVLTF; DNA: TGTGCCAGCAGCCTACGGACAGCTGGGGCCAACGTCCTGACTTTC
size: NA; J: TRBJ1-6; D: NA; V: TRBV6-4; CDR3: CASSDLTQGTNSPLHF; DNA: TGTGCCAGCAGTGACTTGACGCAGGGTACTAATTCACCCCTCCACTTT
size: NA; J: TRBJ1-5; D: NA; V: TRBV30; CDR3: CAWSLRVVGDQPQHF; DNA: TGTGCCTGGAGTCTCCGAGTGGTAGGGGATCAGCCCCAGCATTTT
size: NA; J: TRBJ1-6; D: NA; V: TRBV10-1; CDR3: CASSEGLGGSYNSPLHF; DNA: TGCGCCAGCAGTGAAGGACTGGGGGGCTCCTATAATTCACCCCTCCACTTT